This is a list of T cell receptor beta chains from one sample in a study of T cells in Graves' hyperthyroidism and ophthalmopathy. TCRdb called the multiplex PCR reads again in MiXCR, with one record for every CDR3 protein. This table has some 200,000 distinct CDR3 sequences, less than 20% appearing once. Specimen: blood. The receptors shown here come from a woman aged 45-65 years with Graves' hyperthyroidism. Each CDR3 is given without its conserved first and last residue.

v_call cdr3_aa
TRBV12-3/TRBV12-4 ASRDGTSGTTDTQY
TRBV20-1 SARPLSGITDTQY
TRBV12-3/TRBV12-4 ASSSPGTGFHEQY
TRBV20-1 SARTSGRTGELF
TRBV4-1 ASSQGGRAGDEQF
TRBV28 ASSPPPGQFLEGYT
TRBV6-1 ASLGGVRGRNEQF
TRBV7-9 ASSLGPRQPQH
TRBV5-1 ASSSQFGAFGADTQY
TRBV10-1 ASSWRKEETQY
TRBV7-9 ASSSNSDRERQPQH
TRBV12-3/TRBV12-4 ASSRDTDTQY
TRBV10-3 AISDQRNEQF
TRBV7-2 ASSFSTSGAPLLYNEQF
TRBV27 ASSGPPGRGRRYGYT
TRBV13 ASSPTPTGVETQY
TRBV6-1 ASSERGYGNTEAF
TRBV27 ASSLSSPGLAGVWTGELF
TRBV20-1 SARWEVEQY
TRBV3-1 ASSQAPGVGTEAF
TRBV29-1 SVDNSNNYGYT
TRBV28 ASSLLGLAGGEQY
TRBV19 ATAKSAGVETQY
TRBV12-3/TRBV12-4 ASDYPGVLGGANVLT
TRBV5-1 ASSPGQGAVGELF
TRBV2 ASNPGTGIVNNQPQH
TRBV25-1 ASESGHSYEQY
TRBV5-1 ASSLASGEETQY
TRBV7-9 ASSLRGGYEQY
TRBV12-3/TRBV12-4 ASSPNRGGDQPQH
TRBV2 ASILVQETQY
TRBV2 ASSEETGVSPLH
TRBV10-2 ASSENVQGAGYGYT
TRBV11-1 ASSQDSNYGYT
TRBV20-1 SARGDTGGSDTQY
TRBV24-1 ATSDSTSGETQY
TRBV3-1 ASSQVEYPNEQY
TRBV28 ASSAISPGRTEAF
TRBV7-9 ASSETTLSYEQY
TRBV12-3/TRBV12-4 ASSRSGTGSSYEQY
TRBV5-1 ASSLGRDRGEKLF
TRBV27 ASSLSRGLHNEQF
TRBV6-1 ASSHLAGGNNEQF
TRBV7-2 ASSLGDYRYNEQF
TRBV20-1 SAPSLGGPQETQY
TRBV29-1 SVESGPGYT
TRBV7-2 ASSLRTSGRDEQF
TRBV29-1 SVFETDSRNTEAF
TRBV10-3 AISKTSGSQETQY
TRBV27 ASSNREPSDTEAF
TRBV2 ASSEQAREQY
TRBV9 ASSVRPQAAKNIQY